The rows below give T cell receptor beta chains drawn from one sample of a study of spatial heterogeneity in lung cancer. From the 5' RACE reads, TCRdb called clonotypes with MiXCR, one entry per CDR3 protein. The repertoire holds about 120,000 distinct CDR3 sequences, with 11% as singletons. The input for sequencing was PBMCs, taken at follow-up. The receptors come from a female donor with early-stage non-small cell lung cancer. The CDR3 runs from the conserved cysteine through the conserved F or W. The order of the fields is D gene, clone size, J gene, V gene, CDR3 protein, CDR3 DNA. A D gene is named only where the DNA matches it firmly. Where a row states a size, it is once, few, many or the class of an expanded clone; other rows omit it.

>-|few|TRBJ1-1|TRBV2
CASQGQLRAFF
TGTGCCAGCCAGGGACAACTAAGAGCTTTCTTT
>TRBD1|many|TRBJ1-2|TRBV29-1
CSVGQGANGYTF
TGCAGCGTGGGACAGGGGGCGAATGGCTACACCTTC
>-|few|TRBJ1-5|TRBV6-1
CASTADRYSNQPQHF
TGTGCCAGCACCGCCGACAGATATAGCAATCAGCCCCAGCATTTT
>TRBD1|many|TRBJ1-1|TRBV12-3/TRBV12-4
CASSRTGFEAFF
TGTGCCAGCAGCCGGACAGGCTTTGAAGCTTTCTTT
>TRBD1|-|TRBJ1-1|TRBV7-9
CASSRSQGGPTEAFF
TGTGCCAGCAGCCGCTCCCAAGGGGGCCCCACTGAAGCTTTCTTT
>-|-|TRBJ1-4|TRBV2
CASLGGEWSEKLFF
TGTGCCTCCCTAGGGGGGGAATGGAGTGAAAAACTGTTTTTT
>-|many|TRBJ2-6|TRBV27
CASSPRGSGANVLTF
TGTGCCAGCAGCCCAAGGGGTTCTGGGGCCAACGTCCTGACTTTC
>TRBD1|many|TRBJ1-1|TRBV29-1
CSAGQGLAEAFF
TGCAGCGCCGGACAGGGGCTGGCTGAAGCTTTCTTT
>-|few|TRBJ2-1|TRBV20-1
CSARDRGEQFF
TGCAGTGCTAGAGATAGAGGGGAGCAGTTCTTC
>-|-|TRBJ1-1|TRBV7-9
CASSLGGRRKNTEAFF
TGTGCCAGCAGCTTAGGGGGACGGAGAAAGAACACTGAAGCTTTCTTT
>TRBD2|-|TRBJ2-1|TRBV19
CASSIVGQLAGGYEQFF
TGTGCCAGTAGTATAGTCGGTCAGCTAGCGGGAGGGTATGAGCAGTTCTTC
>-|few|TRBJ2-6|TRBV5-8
CASSRAPVTSGANVLTF
TGTGCCAGCAGTCGGGCCCCCGTCACCTCTGGGGCCAACGTCCTGACTTTC
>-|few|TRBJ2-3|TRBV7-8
CASSYRTDSTDTQYF
TGTGCCAGCAGCTACCGGACAGATAGCACAGATACGCAGTATTTT
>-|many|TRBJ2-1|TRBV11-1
CASSSERVYEQFF
TGTGCCAGCAGCTCCGAGCGGGTCTATGAGCAGTTCTTC
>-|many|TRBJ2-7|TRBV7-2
CASSSNRDSYEQYF
TGTGCCAGCAGCTCGAACAGAGACTCCTACGAGCAGTACTTC
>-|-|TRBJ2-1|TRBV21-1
CASSRQTPQYNEQFF
TGTGCCAGCAGCCGACAGACCCCACAGTACAATGAGCAGTTCTTC